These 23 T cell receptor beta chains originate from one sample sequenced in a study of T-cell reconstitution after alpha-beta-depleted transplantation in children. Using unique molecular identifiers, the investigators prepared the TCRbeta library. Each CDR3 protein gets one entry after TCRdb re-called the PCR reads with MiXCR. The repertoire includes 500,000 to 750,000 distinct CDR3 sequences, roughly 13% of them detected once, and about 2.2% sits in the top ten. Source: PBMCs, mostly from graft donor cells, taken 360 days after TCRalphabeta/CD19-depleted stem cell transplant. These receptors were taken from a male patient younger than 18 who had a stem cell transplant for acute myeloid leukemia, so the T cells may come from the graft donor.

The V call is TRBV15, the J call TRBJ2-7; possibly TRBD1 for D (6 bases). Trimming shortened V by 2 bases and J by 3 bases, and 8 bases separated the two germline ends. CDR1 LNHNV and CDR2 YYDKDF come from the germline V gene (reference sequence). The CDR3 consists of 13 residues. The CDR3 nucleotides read TGTGCCACCAGCAGACAGGACAGCTACGAGCAGTACTTC. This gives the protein CATSRQDSYEQYF.

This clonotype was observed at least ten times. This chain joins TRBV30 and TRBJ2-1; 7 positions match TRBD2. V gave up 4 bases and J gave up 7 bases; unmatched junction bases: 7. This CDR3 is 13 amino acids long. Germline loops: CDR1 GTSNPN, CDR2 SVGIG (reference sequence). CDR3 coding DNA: TGTGCCTGGATGGGGGGGACTGGTAATGAGCAGTTCTTC. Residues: CAWMGGTGNEQFF.

CDR3 protein: CSVPGTGAPTDTQYF. The CDR3 nucleotides read TGCAGCGTTCCCGGGACAGGGGCACCCACAGATACGCAGTATTTT. The gene calls are TRBV29-1 and TRBJ2-3, with 10 positions matching TRBD1. The junction had 7 bases not matched to a gene; V was cut back by 5 bases and J by 2 bases. Per the germline V gene, CDR1 is SQVTM and CDR2 is ANQGSEA. There are 15 residues in the CDR3.

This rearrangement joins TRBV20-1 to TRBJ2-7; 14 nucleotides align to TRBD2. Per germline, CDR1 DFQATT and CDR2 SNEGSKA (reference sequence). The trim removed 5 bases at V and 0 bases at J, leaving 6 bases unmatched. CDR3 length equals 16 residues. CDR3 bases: TGCAGTGCTTTGACTAGCGGGAGGGCCCTCTCCTACGAGCAGTACTTC. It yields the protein CSALTSGRALSYEQYF.

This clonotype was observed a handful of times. The CDR3 DNA sequence: TGCGCCAGCAGCCAGGGGACTAGTCCTTTCTCCTACGAGCAGTACTTC. Encoded protein: CASSQGTSPFSYEQYF. This chain connects TRBV4-3 to TRBJ2-7, with 8 bases that match TRBD2. In germline, CDR1 is LGHNA, CDR2 YSLEER. After removal of 3 bases from V and 0 bases from J, the junction contained 7 bases not matched to a gene. This CDR3 is built from 16 residues.

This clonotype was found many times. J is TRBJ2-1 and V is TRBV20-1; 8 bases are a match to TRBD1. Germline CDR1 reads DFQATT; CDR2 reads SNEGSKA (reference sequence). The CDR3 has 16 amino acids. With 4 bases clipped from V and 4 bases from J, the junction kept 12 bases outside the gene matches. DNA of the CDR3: TGCAGTGCTATTCTACAGGGGGGCTCGTCATACAATGAGCAGTTCTTC. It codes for CSAILQGGSSYNEQFF.

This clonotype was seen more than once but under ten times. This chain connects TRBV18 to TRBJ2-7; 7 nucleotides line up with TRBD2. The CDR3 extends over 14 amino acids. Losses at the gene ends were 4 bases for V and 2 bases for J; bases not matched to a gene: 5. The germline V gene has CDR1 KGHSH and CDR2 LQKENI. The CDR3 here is CASSREGGPYEQYF. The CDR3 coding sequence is TGTGCCAGCTCACGGGAGGGAGGCCCCTACGAGCAGTACTTC.

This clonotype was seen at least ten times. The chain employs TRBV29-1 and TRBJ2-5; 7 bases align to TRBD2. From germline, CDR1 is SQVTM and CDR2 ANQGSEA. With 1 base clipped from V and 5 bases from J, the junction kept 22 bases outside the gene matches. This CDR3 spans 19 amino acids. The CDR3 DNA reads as TGCAGCGTTGAAGTCCGGGGCCTGACTAGCCTTATGACTGTCGAGACCCAGTACTTC. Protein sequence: CSVEVRGLTSLMTVETQYF. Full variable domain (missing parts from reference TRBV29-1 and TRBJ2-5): SAVISQKPSRDICQRGTSLTIQCQVDSQVTMMFWYRQQPGQSLTLIATANQGSEATYESGFVIDKFPISRPNLTFSTLTVSNMSPEDSSIYLCSVEVRGLTSLMTVETQYFGPGTRLLVL.

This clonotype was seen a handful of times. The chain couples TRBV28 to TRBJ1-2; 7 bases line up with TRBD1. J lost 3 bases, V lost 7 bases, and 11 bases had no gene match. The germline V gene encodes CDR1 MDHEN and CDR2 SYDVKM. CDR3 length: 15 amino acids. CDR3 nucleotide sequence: TGTGCCAGCACCTCCCTAGGGGGCAATCACTATGGCTACACCTTC. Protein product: CASTSLGGNHYGYTF.

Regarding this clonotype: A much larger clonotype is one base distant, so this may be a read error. The chain's CDR3 is CSVRDRDRGNQPQHF. The CDR3 nucleotides are TGCAGCGTGAGAGACCGGGACAGGGGAAATCAGCCCCAGCATTTT. The V call is TRBV29-1, the J call TRBJ1-5; TRBD1 agrees at 10 bases. The V gene end was trimmed by 6 bases and the J gene end by 4 bases; junction bases not matched to a gene: 9. This CDR3 has 15 residues. The germline gives CDR1 SQVTM, CDR2 ANQGSEA.

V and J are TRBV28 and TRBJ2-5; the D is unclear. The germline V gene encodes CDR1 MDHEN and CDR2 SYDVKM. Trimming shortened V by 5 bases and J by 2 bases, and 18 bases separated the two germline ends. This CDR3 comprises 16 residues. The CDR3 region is CASSPRLTLIQETQYF. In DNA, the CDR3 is TGTGCCAGCAGTCCGAGACTGACTTTGATTCAAGAGACCCAGTACTTC.

CDR3 bases: TGCAGTGCTAGACGGCTAGCGGGAGGGCGGGGCGCAGATACGCAGTATTTT. It translates to CSARRLAGGRGADTQYF. V is TRBV20-1 and J is TRBJ2-3; 12 bases agree with TRBD2. CDR3 length: 17 residues. CDR1 DFQATT and CDR2 SNEGSKA come from the germline V gene (reference sequence). V was pared by 2 bases and J by 4 bases, with 10 bases of the junction left unmatched.

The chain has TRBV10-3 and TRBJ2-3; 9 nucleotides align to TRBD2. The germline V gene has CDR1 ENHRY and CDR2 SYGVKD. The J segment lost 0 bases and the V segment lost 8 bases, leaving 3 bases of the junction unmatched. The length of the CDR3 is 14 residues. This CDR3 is CAISLAGSTDTQYF. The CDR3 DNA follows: TGTGCCATCTCTCTAGCGGGAAGCACAGATACGCAGTATTTT.

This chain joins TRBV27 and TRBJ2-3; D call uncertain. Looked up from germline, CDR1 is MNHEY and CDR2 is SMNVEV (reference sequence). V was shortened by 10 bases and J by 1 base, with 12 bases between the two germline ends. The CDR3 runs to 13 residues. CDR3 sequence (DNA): TGTGCCACCCTGACGTGGGGCACAGATACGCAGTATTTT. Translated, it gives CATLTWGTDTQYF.

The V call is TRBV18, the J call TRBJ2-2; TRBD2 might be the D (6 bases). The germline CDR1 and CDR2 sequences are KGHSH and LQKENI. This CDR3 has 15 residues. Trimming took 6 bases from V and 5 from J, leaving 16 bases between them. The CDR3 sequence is CASSEQGLRTGELFF. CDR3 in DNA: TGTGCCAGCTCGGAGCAAGGACTAAGAACCGGGGAGCTGTTTTTT. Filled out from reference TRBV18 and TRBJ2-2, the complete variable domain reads NAGVMQNPRHLVRRRGQEARLRCSPMKGHSHVYWYRQLPEEGLKFMVYLQKENIIDESGMPKERFSAEFPKEGPSILRIQQVVRGDSAAYFCASSEQGLRTGELFFGEGSRLTVL.

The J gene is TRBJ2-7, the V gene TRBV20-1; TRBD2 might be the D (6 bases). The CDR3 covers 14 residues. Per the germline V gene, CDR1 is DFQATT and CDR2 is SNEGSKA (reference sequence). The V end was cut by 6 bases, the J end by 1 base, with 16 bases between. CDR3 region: CSAGGGDVSYEQYF. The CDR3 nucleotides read TGCAGTGCCGGGGGTGGGGATGTATCCTACGAGCAGTACTTC.

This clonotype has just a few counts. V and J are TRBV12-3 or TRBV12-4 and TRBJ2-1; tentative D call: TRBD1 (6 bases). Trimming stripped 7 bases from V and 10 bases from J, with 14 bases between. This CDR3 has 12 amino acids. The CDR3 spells CASTPPDREQFF. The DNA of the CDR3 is TGTGCCAGCACTCCGCCTGACAGGGAGCAGTTCTTC.

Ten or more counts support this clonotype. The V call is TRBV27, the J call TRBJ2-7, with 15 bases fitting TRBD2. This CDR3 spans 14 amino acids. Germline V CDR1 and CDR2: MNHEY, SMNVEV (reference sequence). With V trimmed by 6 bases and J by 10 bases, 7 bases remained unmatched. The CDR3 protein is CASSPGLAGGPQYF. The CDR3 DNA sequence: TGTGCCAGCAGCCCTGGACTAGCGGGAGGGCCTCAGTACTTC.

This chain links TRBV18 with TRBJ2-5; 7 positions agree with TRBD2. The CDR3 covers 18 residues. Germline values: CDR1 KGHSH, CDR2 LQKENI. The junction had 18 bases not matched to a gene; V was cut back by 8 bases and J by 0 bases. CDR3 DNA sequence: TGTGCCAGCCAAAACGGACTAGAACCCCTAGCAGACCAAGAGACCCAGTACTTC. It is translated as CASQNGLEPLADQETQYF.

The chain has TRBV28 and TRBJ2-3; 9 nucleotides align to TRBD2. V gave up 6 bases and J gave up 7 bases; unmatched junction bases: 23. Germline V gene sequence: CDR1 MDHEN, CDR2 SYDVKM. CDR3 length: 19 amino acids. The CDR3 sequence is CASSGQDKGLAYLINTQYF. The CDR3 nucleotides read TGTGCCAGCAGCGGACAGGATAAGGGACTAGCCTACCTGATTAATACGCAGTATTTT.

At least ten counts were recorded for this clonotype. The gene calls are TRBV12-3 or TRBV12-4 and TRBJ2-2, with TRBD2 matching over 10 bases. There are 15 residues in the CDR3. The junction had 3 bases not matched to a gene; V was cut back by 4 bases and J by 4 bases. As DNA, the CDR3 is TGTGCCAGCAGTTCTAGCGGGAGTATCACCGGGGAGCTGTTTTTT. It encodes CASSSSGSITGELFF.

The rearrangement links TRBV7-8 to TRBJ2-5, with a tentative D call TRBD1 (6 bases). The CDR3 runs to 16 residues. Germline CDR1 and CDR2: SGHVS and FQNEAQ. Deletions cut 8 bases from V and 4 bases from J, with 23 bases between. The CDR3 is CASVRTATRLGETQYF. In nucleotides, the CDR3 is TGTGCCAGCGTCAGGACAGCAACGAGGTTGGGAGAGACCCAGTACTTC.

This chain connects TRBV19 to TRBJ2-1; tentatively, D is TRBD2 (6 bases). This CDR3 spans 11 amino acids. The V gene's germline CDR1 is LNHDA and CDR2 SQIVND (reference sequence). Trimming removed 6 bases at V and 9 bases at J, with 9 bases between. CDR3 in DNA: TGTGCCAGTAGGTTGGGGGGTGAGCAGTTCTTC. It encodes CASRLGGEQFF.